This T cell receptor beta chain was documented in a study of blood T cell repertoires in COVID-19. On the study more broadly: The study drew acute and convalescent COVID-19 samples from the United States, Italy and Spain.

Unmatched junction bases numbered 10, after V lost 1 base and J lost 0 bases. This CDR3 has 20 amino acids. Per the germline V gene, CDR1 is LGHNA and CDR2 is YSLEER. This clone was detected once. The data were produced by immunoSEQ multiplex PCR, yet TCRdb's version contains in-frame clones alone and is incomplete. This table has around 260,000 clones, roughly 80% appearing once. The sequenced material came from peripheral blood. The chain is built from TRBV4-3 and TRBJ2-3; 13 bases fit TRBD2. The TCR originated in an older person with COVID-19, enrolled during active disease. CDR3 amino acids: CASSQAGTSGDLGSTDTQYF. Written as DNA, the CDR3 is TGCGCCAGCAGCCAAGCCGGGACTAGCGGGGACCTCGGTAGCACAGATACGCAGTATTTT.